These 26 T cell receptor beta chains originate from one sample sequenced in a study of post-analysis software for immune sequencing data. Study results and caveats: The study found TRBV5-6, TRBV5-1 and TRBV20-1 among 5 or 6 TRBV segments more frequent in patients than controls.

Unique molecular identifiers had been added to the TCR beta cDNA libraries. A single record per CDR3 protein comes from TCRdb applying MiXCR to the PCR reads. The sample lists over 300,000 distinct CDR3 sequences, approximately 38% occurring once. Their target antigens are unknown. The sequencing input was blood. These receptors originate from a girl between 5 and 17 years old with multiple sclerosis.

The chain uses TRBV7-6 and TRBJ1-6, with 9 bases lining up with TRBD1. The length of the CDR3 is 14 residues. V trimming: 5 bases; J trimming: 7 bases; junction bases outside the gene matches: 3. In germline, CDR1 is SGHVS, CDR2 FNYEAQ. The CDR3 region has the DNA TGTGCCAGCAGCCAAGGACAGGGGAATTCACCCCTCCACTTT. Protein product: CASSQGQGNSPLHF.

This clonotype was counted once. CDR3 loop: CASSRPGGPNTEAFF. The CDR3 DNA follows: TGTGCCAGCAGTCGACCTGGGGGGCCGAACACTGAAGCTTTCTTT. The J gene is TRBJ1-1, the V gene TRBV28; perhaps TRBD1 as D (6 bases). The CDR3 is made up of 15 amino acids. The V and J ends lost 5 bases and 1 base respectively, with 14 bases between them. Germline V gene sequence: CDR1 MDHEN, CDR2 SYDVKM.

CDR3 bases: TGTGCCAGCAGCTTAGACGTGACACAGTCCTACGAGCAGTACTTC. This codes for CASSLDVTQSYEQYF. The J gene is TRBJ2-7, the V gene TRBV7-2; D unclear. CDR1 and CDR2 from the germline V gene are SGHTA and FQGNSA. The CDR3 extends over 15 amino acids. The V gene lost 1 base and the J gene lost 1 base, with 11 bases spanning the gap.

This clonotype was detected a few times. This rearrangement joins TRBV29-1 to TRBJ2-7; 8 bases are shared with TRBD1. The CDR3 extends over 13 amino acids. Germline loops: CDR1 SQVTM, CDR2 ANQGSEA. With V trimmed by 8 bases and J by 0 bases, 6 bases remained unmatched. CDR3 bases: TGCAGCTACCGACAGGGGAGCTCCTACGAGCAGTACTTC. It encodes CSYRQGSSYEQYF.

This clonotype is a singleton in its sample. This chain uses TRBV6-6 with TRBJ2-6; a weak D match, TRBD1 (5 bases). Germline lookup yields CDR1 MNHNY and CDR2 SVGAGI (reference sequence). The CDR3 loop spans 16 amino acids. The V end lost 4 bases, the J end lost 2 bases, and 12 bases lay between the germline ends. CDR3 in DNA: TGTGCCAGCAGTTTTTCCCCCAGGGCTGGGGCCAACGTCCTGACTTTC. The encoded protein is CASSFSPRAGANVLTF.

The chain has TRBV20-1 and TRBJ2-3; a possible D gene is TRBD2 (5 bases). Trimming stripped 0 bases from V and 2 bases from J, with 12 bases between. The CDR3 length is 15 residues. Germline V gives CDR1 DFQATT, CDR2 SNEGSKA (reference sequence). CDR3 DNA sequence: TGCAGTGCTAGAGATTTGGTGACTAACACAGATACGCAGTATTTT. It encodes CSARDLVTNTDTQYF.

This rearrangement joins TRBV9 to TRBJ1-1; 7 positions match TRBD1. The germline V gene encodes CDR1 SGDLS and CDR2 YYNGEE. This CDR3 is 13 amino acids long. Trimming cost V 4 bases and J 4 bases; bases outside gene matches: 4. DNA for the CDR3: TGTGCCAGCAGCCAGGGGGGGCCCACTGAAGCTTTCTTT. Translation gives CASSQGGPTEAFF.

This clonotype was recorded a few times. The chain recombines TRBV12-3 or TRBV12-4 with TRBJ1-1; D might be TRBD1 (6 bases). This CDR3 has 12 amino acids. V lost 3 bases and J 8 bases, leaving 10 bases between the germline ends. The CDR3, as DNA: TGTGCCAGCAGTTTGGGGGGCCTAGAAGCTTTCTTT. This translates into CASSLGGLEAFF.

For this clonotype: A single base separates this from a much larger clone, so it may be a read error. The chain employs TRBV6-5 and TRBJ2-1, with D perhaps TRBD1 (6 bases). The end of the DNA aligns better with TRBJ2-7, so the J call may be wrong. The CDR3 covers 15 residues. Germline CDR1 and CDR2: MNHEY and SVGAGI. The CDR3 spells CASSPEMDSYNEQYF. The CDR3 DNA reads TGTGCCAGCAGTCCCGAGATGGACAGCTACAATGAGCAGTACTTC.

CDR3 sequence (DNA): TGTGCCAGCAGCCGCCCTCCTTACAACTATGGCTACACCTTC. It translates to CASSRPPYNYGYTF. The V gene is TRBV11-2, the J gene TRBJ1-2; D call uncertain. Germline V gives CDR1 SGHAT, CDR2 FQNNGV. Trimming took 5 bases from V and 2 from J, leaving 12 bases between them. The CDR3 loop spans 14 amino acids.

This clonotype has more than one count but fewer than ten. The CDR3 DNA reads as TGTGCCAGCAGCGTAGCGATGGGACTCCTTTTGGATGAGCAGTTCTTC. The encoded protein is CASSVAMGLLLDEQFF. This chain links TRBV9 with TRBJ2-1; perhaps TRBD2 as D (6 bases). The CDR3 loop spans 16 amino acids. Germline V lookup: CDR1 SGDLS, CDR2 YYNGEE. V lost 0 bases to trimming and J lost 8 bases, with 18 bases between them.

This clonotype has more than one count but fewer than ten. This rearrangement joins TRBV5-1 to TRBJ2-3, with 11 bases aligning to TRBD2. Losses at the gene ends were 4 bases for V and 4 bases for J; bases not matched to a gene: 8. The CDR3 sequence is 16 residues long. Germline CDR1 reads SGHRS; CDR2 reads YFSETQ. Written as DNA, the CDR3 is TGCGCCAGCAGCCCCCTAGCGGGGGGCGGCGCAGATACGCAGTATTTT. Protein product: CASSPLAGGGADTQYF.

This clonotype has only a few counts. This sequence joins TRBV12-3 or TRBV12-4 and TRBJ2-3; the match to TRBD2 covers 15 bases. The CDR3 is 17 residues long. V dropped 5 bases and J dropped 1; count of bases not matched to a gene: 4. For the CDR3, the DNA is TGTGCCAGCAGTCCCGGGACTAGCGGGGGGCGCACAGATACGCAGTATTTT. Its protein is CASSPGTSGGRTDTQYF.

This clonotype was seen a few times. The chain recombines TRBV9 with TRBJ2-1; maybe TRBD1 (5 bases). V lost 6 bases and J lost 5, with 12 bases in between. CDR1 and CDR2 (germline): SGDLS, YYNGEE. This CDR3 region has 13 residues. The CDR3 nucleotides are TGTGCCAGCAATGGTATAGGGGACAATGAGCAGTTCTTC. Its protein is CASNGIGDNEQFF.

This rearrangement joins TRBV12-3 or TRBV12-4 to TRBJ2-5; D is possibly TRBD2 (5 bases). V shed 1 base and J shed 11 bases, with 11 bases lying between them. CDR3 length equals 12 residues. Written as DNA, the CDR3 is TGTGCCAGCAGTTTAGGCGTCTGGGAGCAGTACTTC. This sequence encodes CASSLGVWEQYF.

CDR3 protein: CASSQGGGRGYTF. As DNA, the CDR3 is TGCGCCAGCAGCCAGGGAGGGGGCAGAGGCTACACCTTC. The rearrangement joins TRBV4-3 to TRBJ1-2, with 7 positions matching TRBD1. Germline assignment: CDR1 LGHNA and CDR2 YSLEER. This CDR3 comprises 13 residues. After removal of 3 bases from V and 8 bases from J, the junction contained 6 bases not matched to a gene.

The J gene is TRBJ1-5, the V gene TRBV2; no reliable D call. The CDR3 is 13 residues long. V was trimmed by 2 bases and J by 9 bases, leaving 11 bases between them. Germline CDR1 is SNHLY and CDR2 is FYNNEI. The CDR3 bases are TGTGCCAGCAGTGAACAAAGTGGCACGCCCCAGCATTTT. It specifies CASSEQSGTPQHF.

V and J are TRBV7-2 and TRBJ2-5, with TRBD1 matching 7 bases. The closer fit of TRBJ2-7 to the DNA end suggests the J call may be wrong. The CDR3 is 15 amino acids. CDR1 is SGHTA, CDR2 FQGNSA, per germline. This CDR3 reads CASSLGQGGHYEQYF. The CDR3 coding sequence is TGTGCCAGCAGCTTAGGACAGGGCGGTCACTACGAGCAGTACTTC.

Only a few counts were recorded for this clonotype. The chain uses TRBV20-1 and TRBJ1-2; TRBD1 agrees at 7 bases. With V trimmed by 4 bases and J by 5 bases, 7 bases remained unmatched. This CDR3 has 13 amino acids. Germline assignment: CDR1 DFQATT and CDR2 SNEGSKA (reference sequence). The CDR3 is CSATRDSGYGYTF. The CDR3 region has the DNA TGCAGTGCTACCCGGGACAGCGGTTATGGCTACACCTTC.

This clonotype was counted a few times. This chain joins TRBV10-2 and TRBJ1-5; no firm D call. Trimming shortened V by 0 bases and J by 4 bases, and 10 bases separated the two germline ends. The CDR3 is made up of 15 amino acids. Germline loops: CDR1 WSHSY, CDR2 SAAADI. The CDR3 is CASSESSGLNQPQHF. CDR3 DNA: TGCGCCAGCAGTGAGTCTTCGGGCCTTAATCAGCCCCAGCATTTT.

This clonotype was seen more than once but under ten times. This chain connects TRBV7-8 to TRBJ2-2; weak D call: TRBD1 (5 bases). The germline gives CDR1 SGHVS, CDR2 FQNEAQ. The V end lost 5 bases, the J end lost 6 bases, and 13 bases lay between the germline ends. This CDR3 has 14 residues. CDR3 region: CASSRQRRPGELFF. The CDR3 DNA follows: TGTGCCAGCAGCAGACAGAGGAGACCCGGGGAGCTGTTTTTT. The full variable domain, completed using reference TRBV7-8 and TRBJ2-2, is GAGVSQSPRYKVAKRGQDVALRCDPISGHVSLFWYQQALGQGPEFLTYFQNEAQLDKSGLPSDRFFAERPEGSVSTLKIQRTQQEDSAVYLCASSRQRRPGELFFGEGSRLTVL.

This chain connects TRBV7-8 to TRBJ2-7; 8 nucleotides align to TRBD1. V trimming: 4 bases; J trimming: 6 bases; junction bases outside the gene matches: 8. The length of the CDR3 is 14 residues. Germline V gene lookup returns CDR1 SGHVS and CDR2 FQNEAQ. The CDR3 DNA reads as TGTGCCAGCAGCTCTAGGACAGGGCAATGCGAGCAGTACTTC. Translated: CASSSRTGQCEQYF.

As concerns this clonotype: Its ends do not fully match the called genes, so a read error is possible. The chain combines TRBV7-8 with TRBJ2-6; tentative D call: TRBD1 (5 bases). The CDR3 has 15 residues. Per germline, CDR1 SGHVS and CDR2 FQNEAQ. DNA of the CDR3: TGTGCCAGCAGCTTTGACAGATCTGGGCCCAACGTCCTGACTTTC. This gives the protein CASSFDRSGPNVLTF.

This chain uses TRBV6-5 with TRBJ1-5, with TRBD1 matching 9 bases. V shed 6 bases and J 7 bases; nucleotides not matched to a gene: 10. The CDR3 length is 15 residues. CDR1 and CDR2 from the germline V gene are MNHEY and SVGAGI. CDR3 region: CASSPRQGEGQPQHF. CDR3 DNA: TGTGCCAGCAGCCCTAGACAGGGGGAAGGCCAGCCCCAGCATTTT.

As regards this clonotype: Possible read error: a much larger clone is one base away. The chain has TRBV6-2 or TRBV6-3 and TRBJ2-5, with D possibly matching TRBD2 (6 bases). The ends were cut back, 6 bases at V and 11 bases at J, with 19 bases in the middle. The CDR3 is made up of 13 amino acids. The germline V gene has CDR1 MNHEY and CDR2 SVGEGT. The CDR3 loop reads CASSGGNSYGQYF. Here the CDR3 DNA reads TGTGCCAGCAGCGGGGGAAACTCCTACGGGCAGTACTTC.

This clonotype was counted a few times. The rearrangement joins TRBV6-5 to TRBJ2-3; 8 nucleotides line up with TRBD1. The CDR3 contains 14 residues. With 11 bases clipped from V and 2 bases from J, the junction kept 9 bases outside the gene matches. CDR1 is MNHEY and CDR2 is SVGAGI in the germline V gene. CDR3 in amino acids: CACTRQGATDTQYF. The DNA of the CDR3 is TGTGCCTGCACCAGGCAGGGGGCCACAGATACGCAGTATTTT.